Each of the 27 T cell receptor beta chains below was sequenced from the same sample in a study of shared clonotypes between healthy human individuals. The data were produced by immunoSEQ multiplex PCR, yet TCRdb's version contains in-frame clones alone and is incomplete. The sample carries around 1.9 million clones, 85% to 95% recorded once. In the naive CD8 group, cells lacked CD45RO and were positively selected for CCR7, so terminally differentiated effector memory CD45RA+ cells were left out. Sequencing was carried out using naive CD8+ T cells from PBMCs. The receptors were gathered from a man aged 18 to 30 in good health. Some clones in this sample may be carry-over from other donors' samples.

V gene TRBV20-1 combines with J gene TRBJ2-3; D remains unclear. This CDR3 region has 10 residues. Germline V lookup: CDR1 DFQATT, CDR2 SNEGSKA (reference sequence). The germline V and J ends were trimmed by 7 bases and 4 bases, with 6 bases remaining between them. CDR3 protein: CSVGADTQYF. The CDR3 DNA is TGCAGTGTGGGCGCAGATACGCAGTATTTT.

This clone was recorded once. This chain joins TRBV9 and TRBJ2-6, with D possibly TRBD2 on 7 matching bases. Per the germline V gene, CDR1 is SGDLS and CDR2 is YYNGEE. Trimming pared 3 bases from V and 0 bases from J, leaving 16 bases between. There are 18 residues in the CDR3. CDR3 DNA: TGTGCCAGCAGCGCGCCTGGGGGGGCCCCCTCTGGGGCCAACGTCCTGACTTTC. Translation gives CASSAPGGAPSGANVLTF.

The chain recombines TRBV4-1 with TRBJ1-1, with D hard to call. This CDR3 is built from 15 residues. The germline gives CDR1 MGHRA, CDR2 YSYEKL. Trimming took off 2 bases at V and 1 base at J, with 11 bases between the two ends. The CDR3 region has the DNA TGCGCCAGCAGCCAACCCACCATCCAGAACACTGAAGCTTTCTTT. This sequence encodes CASSQPTIQNTEAFF.

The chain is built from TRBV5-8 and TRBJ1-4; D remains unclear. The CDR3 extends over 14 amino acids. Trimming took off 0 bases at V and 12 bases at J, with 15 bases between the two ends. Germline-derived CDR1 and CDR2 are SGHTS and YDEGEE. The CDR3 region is CASSLVNPGSQLFF. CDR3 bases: TGTGCCAGCAGCTTGGTCAACCCGGGATCGCAACTGTTTTTT.

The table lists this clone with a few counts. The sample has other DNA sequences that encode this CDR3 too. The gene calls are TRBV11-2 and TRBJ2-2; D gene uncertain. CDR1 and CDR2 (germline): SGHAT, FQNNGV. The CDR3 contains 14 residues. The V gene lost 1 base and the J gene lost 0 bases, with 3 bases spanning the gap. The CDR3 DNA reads TGTGCCAGCAGCTTAGGGGCGAACACCGGGGAGCTGTTTTTT. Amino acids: CASSLGANTGELFF.

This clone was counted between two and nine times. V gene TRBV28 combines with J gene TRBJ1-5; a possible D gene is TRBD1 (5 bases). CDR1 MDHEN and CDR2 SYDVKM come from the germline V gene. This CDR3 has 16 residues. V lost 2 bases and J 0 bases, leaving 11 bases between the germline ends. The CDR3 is CASSLDGGRSNQPQHF. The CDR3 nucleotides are TGTGCCAGCAGTTTAGACGGGGGACGTAGCAATCAGCCCCAGCATTTT.

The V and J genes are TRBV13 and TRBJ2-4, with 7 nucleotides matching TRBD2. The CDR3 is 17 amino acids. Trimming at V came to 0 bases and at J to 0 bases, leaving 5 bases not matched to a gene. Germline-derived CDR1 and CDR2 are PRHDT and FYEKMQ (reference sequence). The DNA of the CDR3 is TGTGCCAGCAGCTTAGGCGCTAGCGGTCTAGCCAAAAACATTCAGTACTTC. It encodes CASSLGASGLAKNIQYF.

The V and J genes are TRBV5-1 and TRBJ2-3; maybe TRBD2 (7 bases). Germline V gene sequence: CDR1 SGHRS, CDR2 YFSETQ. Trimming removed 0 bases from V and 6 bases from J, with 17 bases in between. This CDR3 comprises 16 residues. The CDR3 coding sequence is TGCGCCAGCAGCTTGGGAGCGGGAACGGGGGCGGATACGCAGTATTTT. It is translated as CASSLGAGTGADTQYF. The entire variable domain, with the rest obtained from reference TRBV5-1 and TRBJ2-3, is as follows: KAGVTQTPRYLIKTRGQQVTLSCSPISGHRSVSWYQQTPGQGLQFLFEYFSETQRNKGNFPGRFSGRQFSNSRSEMNVSTLELGDSALYLCASSLGAGTGADTQYFGPGTRLTVL.

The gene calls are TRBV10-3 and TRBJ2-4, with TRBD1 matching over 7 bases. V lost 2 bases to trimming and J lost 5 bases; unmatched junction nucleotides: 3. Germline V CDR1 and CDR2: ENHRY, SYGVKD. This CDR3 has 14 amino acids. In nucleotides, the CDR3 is TGTGCCATCAGTGAGGACGGACAGGAAAACATTCAGTACTTC. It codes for CAISEDGQENIQYF.

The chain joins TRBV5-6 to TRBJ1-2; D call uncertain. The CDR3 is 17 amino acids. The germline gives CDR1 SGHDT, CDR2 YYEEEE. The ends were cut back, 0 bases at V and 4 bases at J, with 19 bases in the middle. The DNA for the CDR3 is TGTGCCAGCAGCTTGGGCTCACCCCCCGCAGTGATCTATGGCTACACCTTC. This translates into CASSLGSPPAVIYGYTF. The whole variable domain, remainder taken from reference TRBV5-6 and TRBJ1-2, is DAGVTQSPTHLIKTRGQQVTLRCSPKSGHDTVSWYQQALGQGPQFIFQYYEEEERQRGNFPDRFSGHQFPNYSSELNVNALLLGDSALYLCASSLGSPPAVIYGYTFGSGTRLTVV.

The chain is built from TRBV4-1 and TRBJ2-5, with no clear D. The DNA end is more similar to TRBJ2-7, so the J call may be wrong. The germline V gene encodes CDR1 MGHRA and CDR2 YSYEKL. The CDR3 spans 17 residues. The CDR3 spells CASSQDQSGLSRYEQYF. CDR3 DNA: TGCGCCAGCAGCCAAGATCAGTCGGGCCTATCGAGGTACGAGCAGTACTTC.

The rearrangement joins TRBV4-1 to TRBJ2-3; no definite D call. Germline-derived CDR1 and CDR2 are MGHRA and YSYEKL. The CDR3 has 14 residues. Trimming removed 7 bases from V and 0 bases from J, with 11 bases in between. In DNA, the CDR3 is TGCGCCAGCAATCCGTCGGCTAGCACAGATACGCAGTATTTT. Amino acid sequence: CASNPSASTDTQYF.

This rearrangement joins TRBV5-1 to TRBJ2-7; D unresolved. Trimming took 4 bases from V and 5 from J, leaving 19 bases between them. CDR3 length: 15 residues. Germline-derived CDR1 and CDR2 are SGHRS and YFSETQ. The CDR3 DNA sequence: TGCGCCAGCAGCCAAATTACTCGGACGTCCGACGAGCAGTACTTC. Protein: CASSQITRTSDEQYF. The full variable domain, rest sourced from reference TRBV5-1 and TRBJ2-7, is KAGVTQTPRYLIKTRGQQVTLSCSPISGHRSVSWYQQTPGQGLQFLFEYFSETQRNKGNFPGRFSGRQFSNSRSEMNVSTLELGDSALYLCASSQITRTSDEQYFGPGTRLTVT.

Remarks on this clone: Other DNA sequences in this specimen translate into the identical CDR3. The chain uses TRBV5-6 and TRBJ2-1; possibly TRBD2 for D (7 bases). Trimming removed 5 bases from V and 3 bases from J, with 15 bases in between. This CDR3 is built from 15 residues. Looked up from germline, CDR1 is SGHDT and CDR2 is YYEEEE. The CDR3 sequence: CASSPGGGSYNEQFF. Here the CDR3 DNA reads TGTGCCAGCAGTCCCGGGGGCGGGAGCTACAATGAGCAGTTCTTC.

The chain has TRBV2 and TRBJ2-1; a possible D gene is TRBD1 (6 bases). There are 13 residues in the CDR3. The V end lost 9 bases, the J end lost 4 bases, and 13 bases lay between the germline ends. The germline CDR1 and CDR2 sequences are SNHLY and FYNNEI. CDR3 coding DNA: TGTGCCAGAAACAGGGTGGGTTACAATGAGCAGTTCTTC. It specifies CARNRVGYNEQFF. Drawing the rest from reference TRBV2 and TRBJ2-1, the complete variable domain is EPEVTQTPSHQVTQMGQEVILRCVPISNHLYFYWYRQILGQKVEFLVSFYNNEISEKSEIFDDQFSVERPDGSNFTLKIRSTKLEDSAMYFCARNRVGYNEQFFGPGTRLTVL.

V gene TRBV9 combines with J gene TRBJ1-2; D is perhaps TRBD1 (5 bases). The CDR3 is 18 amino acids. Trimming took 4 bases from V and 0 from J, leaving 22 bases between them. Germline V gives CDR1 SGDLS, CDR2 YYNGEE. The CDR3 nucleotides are TGTGCCAGCAGCCCCCGTGGAGGGGCCTTTACTACTAACTATGGCTACACCTTC. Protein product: CASSPRGGAFTTNYGYTF.

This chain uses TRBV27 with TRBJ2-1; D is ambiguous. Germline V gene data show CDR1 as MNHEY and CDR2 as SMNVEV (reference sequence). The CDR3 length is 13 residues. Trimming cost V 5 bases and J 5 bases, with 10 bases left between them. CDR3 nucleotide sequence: TGTGCCAGCAGTCCCACATACAACAATGAGCAGTTCTTC. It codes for CASSPTYNNEQFF.

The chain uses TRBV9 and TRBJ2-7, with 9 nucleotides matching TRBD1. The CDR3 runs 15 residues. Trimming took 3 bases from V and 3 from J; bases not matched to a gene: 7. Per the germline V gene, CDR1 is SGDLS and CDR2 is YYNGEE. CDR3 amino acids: CASSDPGQGDYEQYF. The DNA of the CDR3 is TGTGCCAGCAGCGATCCGGGACAGGGCGACTACGAGCAGTACTTC.

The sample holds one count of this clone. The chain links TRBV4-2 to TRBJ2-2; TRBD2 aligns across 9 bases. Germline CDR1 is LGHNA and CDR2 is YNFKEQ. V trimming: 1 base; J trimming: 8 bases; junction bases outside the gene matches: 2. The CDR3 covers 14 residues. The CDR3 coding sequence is TGTGCCAGCAGCCAAGGAGCGGGAGGAGGGGAGCTGTTTTTT. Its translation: CASSQGAGGGELFF.

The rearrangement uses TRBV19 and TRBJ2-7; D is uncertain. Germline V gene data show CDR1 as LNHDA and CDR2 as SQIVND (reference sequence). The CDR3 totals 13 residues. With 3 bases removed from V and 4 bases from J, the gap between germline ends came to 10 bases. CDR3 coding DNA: TGTGCCAGTAGTATCGCGACTGGGTACGAGCAGTACTTC. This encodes CASSIATGYEQYF. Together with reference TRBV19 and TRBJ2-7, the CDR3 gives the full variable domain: DGGITQSPKYLFRKEGQNVTLSCEQNLNHDAMYWYRQDPGQGLRLIYYSQIVNDFQKGDIAEGYSVSREKKESFPLTVTSAQKNPTAFYLCASSIATGYEQYFGPGTRLTVT.

The CDR3 bases are TGCGCCAGCAGCTATTTACGGGACACGCGCGTCGGAGAGCAGTACTTC. Translated: CASSYLRDTRVGEQYF. This rearrangement joins TRBV5-1 to TRBJ2-7; possibly TRBD1 for D (6 bases). The CDR3 runs to 16 residues. Looked up from germline, CDR1 is SGHRS and CDR2 is YFSETQ. With 3 bases removed from V and 7 bases from J, the gap between germline ends came to 23 bases.

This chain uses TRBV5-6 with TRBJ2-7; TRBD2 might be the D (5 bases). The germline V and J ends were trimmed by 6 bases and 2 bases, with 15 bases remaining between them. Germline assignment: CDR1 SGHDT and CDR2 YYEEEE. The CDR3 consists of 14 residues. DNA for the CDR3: TGTGCCAGCACCCCGGGGATACGGGCCTACGAGCAGTACTTC. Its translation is CASTPGIRAYEQYF.

In DNA, the CDR3 is TGTGCCCACGCAGGGACACCTCTTGGGTCTGGAAACACCATATATTTT. It yields the protein CAHAGTPLGSGNTIYF. V gene TRBV30 combines with J gene TRBJ1-3, with D tentatively TRBD1 (6 bases). Trimming cost V 8 bases and J 1 base, with 21 bases left between them. The CDR3 has 16 residues. Per the germline V gene, CDR1 is GTSNPN and CDR2 is SVGIG (reference sequence).

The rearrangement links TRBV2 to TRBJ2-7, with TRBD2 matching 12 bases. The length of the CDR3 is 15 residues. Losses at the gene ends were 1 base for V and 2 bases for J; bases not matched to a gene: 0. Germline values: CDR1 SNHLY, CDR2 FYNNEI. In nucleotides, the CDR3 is TGTGCCAGCAGTGAAGGGACTAGCGGGGCCTACGAGCAGTACTTC. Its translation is CASSEGTSGAYEQYF.

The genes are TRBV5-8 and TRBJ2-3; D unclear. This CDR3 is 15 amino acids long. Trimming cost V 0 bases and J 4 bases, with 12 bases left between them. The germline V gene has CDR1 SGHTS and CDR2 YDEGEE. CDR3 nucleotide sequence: TGTGCCAGCAGCTTGGGCAGGACGAATTCAGATACGCAGTATTTT. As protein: CASSLGRTNSDTQYF. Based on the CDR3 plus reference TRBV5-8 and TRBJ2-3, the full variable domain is EAGVTQSPTHLIKTRGQQATLRCSPISGHTSVYWYQQALGLGLQFLLWYDEGEERNRGNFPPRFSGRQFPNYSSELNVNALELEDSALYLCASSLGRTNSDTQYFGPGTRLTVL.

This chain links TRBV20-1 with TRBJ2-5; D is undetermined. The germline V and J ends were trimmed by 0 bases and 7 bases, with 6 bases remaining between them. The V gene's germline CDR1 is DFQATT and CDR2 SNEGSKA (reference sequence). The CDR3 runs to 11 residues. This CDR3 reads CSARDFGTQYF. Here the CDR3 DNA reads TGCAGTGCTAGAGATTTTGGGACCCAGTACTTC.

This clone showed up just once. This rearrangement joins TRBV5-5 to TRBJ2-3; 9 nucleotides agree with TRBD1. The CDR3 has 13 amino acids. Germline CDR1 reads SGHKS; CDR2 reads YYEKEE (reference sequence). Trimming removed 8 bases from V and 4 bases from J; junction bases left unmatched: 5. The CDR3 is CASYRGRPDTQYF. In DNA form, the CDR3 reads TGTGCCAGTTACAGGGGGCGGCCAGATACGCAGTATTTT.